The rows below give T cell receptor beta chains drawn from one sample of a study of blood T cell repertoires in COVID-19. Sequenced by immunoSEQ multiplex PCR; TCRdb stores in-frame clones only, minus some. The sample records under 130,000 clones, roughly 87% being singletons. Sequencing was performed on peripheral blood. These receptors were taken from a woman at least 80 years old in a cohort sampled during active COVID-19. The CDR3 runs from the conserved cysteine through the conserved F or W.

TRBV4-1,CASSPTDSYGYTF
TRBV24-1,CATSDSGPSSLAGGNEQYF
TRBV2,CASRNLAGGTDTQYF
TRBV15,CATSRGQNSYNEQFF
TRBV18,CASSPRTSGKETQYF
TRBV27,CASSSPRVFGYTF
TRBV28,CASSFLQTAGGRNIQYF
TRBV2,CASSEGRGPYGYTF
TRBV2,CASNWATNEKLFF
TRBV3-1/TRBV3-2,CASSQWTSGRRGDNEQFF
TRBV10-3,CAIRATENTGELFF
TRBV12-3/TRBV12-4,CASSLYGSAALF
TRBV5-1,CASSLQGTYEQYF
TRBV28,CASSPSGTGSNEQFF
TRBV5-1,CASSSTGITEAFF
TRBV5-4,CASSSGRGSANTEAFF
TRBV19,CASSSGGPSNQPQHF